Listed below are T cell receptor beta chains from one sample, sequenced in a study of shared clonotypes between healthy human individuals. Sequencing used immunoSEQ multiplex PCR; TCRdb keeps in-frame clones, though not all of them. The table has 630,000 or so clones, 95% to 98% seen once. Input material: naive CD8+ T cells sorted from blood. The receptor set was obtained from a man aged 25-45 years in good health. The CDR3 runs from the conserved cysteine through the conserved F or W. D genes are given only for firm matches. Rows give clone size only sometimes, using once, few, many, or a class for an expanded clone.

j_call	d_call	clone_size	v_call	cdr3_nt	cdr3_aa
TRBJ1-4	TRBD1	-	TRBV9	TGTGCCAGCAGCGTTTCCGGGACAGTTAATGAAAAACTGTTTTTT	CASSVSGTVNEKLFF
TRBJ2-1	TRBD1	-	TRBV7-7	TGTGCTAGCAGCACCGGGACAGGGACTGAGCAGTTCTTC	CASSTGTGTEQFF
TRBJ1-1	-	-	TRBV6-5	TGTGCCAGCAGTGGCGCGGGGTGGGCTTTCTTT	CASSGAGWAFF
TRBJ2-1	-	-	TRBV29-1	TGCAGCGTATCCTTTTGGGACACTTACAATGAGCAGTTCTTC	CSVSFWDTYNEQFF
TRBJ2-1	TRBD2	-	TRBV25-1	TGTGCCAGCAGTGAATGGCTAGCGGGAGCCTACAATGAGCAGTTCTTC	CASSEWLAGAYNEQFF
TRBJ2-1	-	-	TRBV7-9	TGTGCCAGCAGCCCGGATCACGGTTGGCTAGCCACTGGCAATGAGCAGTTCTTC	CASSPDHGWLATGNEQFF
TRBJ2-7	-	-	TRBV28	TGTGCCAGCAGTCCACTCATCCCCTACGAGCAGTACTTC	CASSPLIPYEQYF
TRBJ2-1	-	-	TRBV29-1	TGCAGCGTTTTACTAGAAACCTCCTACAATGAGCAGTTCTTC	CSVLLETSYNEQFF
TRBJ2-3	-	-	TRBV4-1	TGCGCCAGCAGCCGAGCACAGGGCCCTCGGGATACGCAGTATTTT	CASSRAQGPRDTQYF
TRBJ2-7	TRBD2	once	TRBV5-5	TGTGCCAGCAGCCTAACCGGGACTAGCGTCTACGAGCAGTACTTC	CASSLTGTSVYEQYF
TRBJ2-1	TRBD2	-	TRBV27	TGTGCCAGCAGGTGGGGACTAGCGGGAGTTGAGCAGTTCTTC	CASRWGLAGVEQFF
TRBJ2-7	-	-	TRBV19	TGTGCCAGTAGTATGGGCCCGGGAGCCGAGCAGTACTTC	CASSMGPGAEQYF
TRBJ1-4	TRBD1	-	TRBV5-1	TGCGCCAGCAGCTCCGGGACAGGGAATGAAAAACTGTTTTTT	CASSSGTGNEKLFF
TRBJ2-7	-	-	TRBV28	TGTGCCAGCAGTTGGGCAACCTACGAGCAGTACTTC	CASSWATYEQYF
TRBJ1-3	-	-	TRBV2	TGTGCCAGCAGCGAGACCACGGTCGTCTTTGGAAACACCATATATTTT	CASSETTVVFGNTIYF
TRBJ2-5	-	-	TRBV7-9	TGTGCCAGCAGCCGGGGGCTCGGGCAAGAGACCCAGTACTTC	CASSRGLGQETQYF